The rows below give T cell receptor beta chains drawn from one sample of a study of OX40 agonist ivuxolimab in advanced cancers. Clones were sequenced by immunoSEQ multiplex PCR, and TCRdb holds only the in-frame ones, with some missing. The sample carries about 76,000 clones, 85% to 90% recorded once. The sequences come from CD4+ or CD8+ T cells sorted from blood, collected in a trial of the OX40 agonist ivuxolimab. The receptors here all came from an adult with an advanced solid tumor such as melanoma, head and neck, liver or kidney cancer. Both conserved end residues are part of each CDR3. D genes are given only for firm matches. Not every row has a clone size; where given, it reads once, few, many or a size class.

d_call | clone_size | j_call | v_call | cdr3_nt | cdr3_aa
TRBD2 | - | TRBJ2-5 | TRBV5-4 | TGTGCCAGCAGCTTCAGCGGGAGAACTGAAGAGACCCAGTACTTC | CASSFSGRTEETQYF
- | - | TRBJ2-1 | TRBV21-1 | TGTGCCAGCAGCAAAGGGCTTCGGACTAGGGACCCGAATGAGCAGTTCTTC | CASSKGLRTRDPNEQFF
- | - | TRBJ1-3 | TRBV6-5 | TGTGCCAGCAGCGGCACAGCCTCTGGAAACACCATATATTTT | CASSGTASGNTIYF
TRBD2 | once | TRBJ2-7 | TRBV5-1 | TGCGCCAGCAGCTTTACTAGCGGGAGCTACTACGAGCAGTACTTC | CASSFTSGSYYEQYF
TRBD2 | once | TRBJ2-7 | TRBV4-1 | TGCGCCAGCAGCCAGGGCCAGACTAGCGGGAGCTCCTACGAGCAGTACTTC | CASSQGQTSGSSYEQYF
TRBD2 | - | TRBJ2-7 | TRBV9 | TGTGCCAGCAGCGTATATGGCGGGAGAGGGTACGAGCAGTACTTC | CASSVYGGRGYEQYF
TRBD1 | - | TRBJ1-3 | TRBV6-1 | TGTGCCAGCAGTCCGCAGGGGGTCGGAAACACCATATATTTT | CASSPQGVGNTIYF
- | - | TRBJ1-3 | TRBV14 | TGTGCCAGCAGCCCTGACCTAAGCTCTGGAAACACCATATATTTT | CASSPDLSSGNTIYF
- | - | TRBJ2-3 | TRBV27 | TGTGCCAGCAGTTTAGGACAGTCCGGGGATACGCAGTATTTT | CASSLGQSGDTQYF
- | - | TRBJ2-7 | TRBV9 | TGTGCCAGCAGCGTAGGAGACAGAGCCTACGAGCAGTACTTC | CASSVGDRAYEQYF
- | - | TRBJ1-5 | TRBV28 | TGTGCCAGCAGCCCCTTCCTCGGGGATAGCAATCAGCCCCAGCATTTT | CASSPFLGDSNQPQHF
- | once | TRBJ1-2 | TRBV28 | TGTGCCAGCAGTTTAAGGGGGTTTGGCTACACCTTC | CASSLRGFGYTF
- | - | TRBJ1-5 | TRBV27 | TGTGCCAGCAATAACGGTGGGCCCCAGCATTTT | CASNNGGPQHF
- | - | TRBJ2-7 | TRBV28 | TGTGCCAGCAGTTTATGGACAGACGGGAACGAGCAGTACTTC | CASSLWTDGNEQYF
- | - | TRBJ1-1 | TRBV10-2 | TGCGCCAGCTTCGGACACCCGAACACTGAAGCTTTCTTT | CASFGHPNTEAFF
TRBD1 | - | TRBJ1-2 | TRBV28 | TGTGCCAGCAATACAGGGGGCACAGCTAACTATGGCTACACCTTC | CASNTGGTANYGYTF
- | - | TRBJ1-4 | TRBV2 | TGTGCCAGCAGTGGTGCAACTAATGAAAAACTGTTTTTT | CASSGATNEKLFF
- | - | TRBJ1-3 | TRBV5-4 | TGTGCCAGCAGCTTGGTGGGCTCAGGGCTCACCTCTGGAAACACCATATATTTT | CASSLVGSGLTSGNTIYF
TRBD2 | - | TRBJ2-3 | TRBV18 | TGTGCCAGCTCACCACCGGGGGCTAGCGGGATGGAAGATACGCAGTATTTT | CASSPPGASGMEDTQYF
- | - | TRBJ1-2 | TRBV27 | TGTGCCAGCAGCACAGGGAAATCTAACTATGGCTACACCTTC | CASSTGKSNYGYTF
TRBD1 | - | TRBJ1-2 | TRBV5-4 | TGTGCCAGCAGCCCGTGGACAGGGGAAAACTATGGCTACACCTTC | CASSPWTGENYGYTF
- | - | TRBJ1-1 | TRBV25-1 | TGTGCCAGCAGGAGAAAGCTGAACACTGAAGCTTTCTTT | CASRRKLNTEAFF
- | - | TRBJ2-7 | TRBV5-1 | TGCGCCAGCAGCTTGCTCACTCTTTCGGCGGGCGTCTCCTACGAGCAGTACTTC | CASSLLTLSAGVSYEQYF
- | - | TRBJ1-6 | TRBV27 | TGTGCCAGCAGTTACGTCACAGGGTTTAATTCACCCCTCCACTTT | CASSYVTGFNSPLHF
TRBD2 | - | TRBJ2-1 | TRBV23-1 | TGCGCCAGCAGTCCCCTGGGGAGCCCTAGCGGTGAGCAGTTCTTC | CASSPLGSPSGEQFF
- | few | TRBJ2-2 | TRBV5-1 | TGCGCCAGCAGCCGGGCAGTGAACCAGGGGAAGGTCGGGGAGCTGTTTTTT | CASSRAVNQGKVGELFF